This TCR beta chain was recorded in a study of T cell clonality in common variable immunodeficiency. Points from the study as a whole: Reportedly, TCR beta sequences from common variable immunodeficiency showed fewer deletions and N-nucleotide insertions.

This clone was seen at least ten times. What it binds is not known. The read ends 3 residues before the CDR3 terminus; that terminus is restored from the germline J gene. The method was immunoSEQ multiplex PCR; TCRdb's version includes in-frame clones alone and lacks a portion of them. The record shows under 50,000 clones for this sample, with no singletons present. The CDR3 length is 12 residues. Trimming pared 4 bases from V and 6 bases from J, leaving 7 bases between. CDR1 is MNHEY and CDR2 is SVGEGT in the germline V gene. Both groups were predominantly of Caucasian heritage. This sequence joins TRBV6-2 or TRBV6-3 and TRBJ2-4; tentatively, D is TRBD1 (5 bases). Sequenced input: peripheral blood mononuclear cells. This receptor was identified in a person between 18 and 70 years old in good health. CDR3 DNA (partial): TGTGCCAGCAGTTGGCAGGGAAACATT. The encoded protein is CASSWQGNI. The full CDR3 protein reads CASSWQGNIQYF.